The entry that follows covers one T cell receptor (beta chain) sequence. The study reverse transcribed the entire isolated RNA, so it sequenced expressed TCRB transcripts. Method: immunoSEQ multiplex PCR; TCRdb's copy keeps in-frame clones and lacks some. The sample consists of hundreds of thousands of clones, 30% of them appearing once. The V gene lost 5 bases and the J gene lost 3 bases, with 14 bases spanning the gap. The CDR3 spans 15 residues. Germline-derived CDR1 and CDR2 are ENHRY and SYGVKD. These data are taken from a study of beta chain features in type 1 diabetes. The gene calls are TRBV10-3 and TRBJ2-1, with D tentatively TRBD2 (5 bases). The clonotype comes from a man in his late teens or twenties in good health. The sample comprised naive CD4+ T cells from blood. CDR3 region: CAISPPGSRYNEQFF. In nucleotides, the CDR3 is TGTGCCATCAGTCCCCCGGGATCCCGCTACAATGAGCAGTTCTTC.